A selection of T cell receptor beta chains follows, all from one sample in a study of healthy donors' naive CD4 and CD8 T cells. A single record per CDR3 protein comes from TCRdb applying MiXCR to the reads. The sample records 150,000 to 200,000 distinct CDR3 sequences, nearly 75% being singletons. Sequencing input: naive CD4+ and CD8+ T cells sorted from blood, pooled from several donors. All receptors derive from a pool of human donors in good health; the sample pools cells from several healthy donors. Each CDR3 is given with its conserved first and last residue. The D gene is left open where the match is weak. A row's size may be missing; if present it is once, few, many or a size class.

j_gene | v_gene | abundance | d_gene | CDR3aa | CDR3nt
TRBJ1-2 | TRBV12-3/TRBV12-4 | - | - | CASSFGTFGYTF | TGTGCCAGCAGTTTCGGGACATTTGGCTACACCTTC
TRBJ1-2 | TRBV12-3/TRBV12-4 | - | - | CASSLSGGNYGYTF | TGTGCCAGCAGTTTAAGCGGGGGGAACTATGGCTACACCTTC
TRBJ2-1 | TRBV29-1 | few | TRBD2 | CSAQLAGGVNEQFF | TGCAGCGCCCAACTAGCGGGAGGGGTTAATGAGCAGTTCTTC
TRBJ2-7 | TRBV6-5 | - | - | CVSTTGTRLYWYF | TGTGTCAGTACCACCGGGACAAGGTTGTATTGGTACTTC
TRBJ2-4 | TRBV20-1 | - | TRBD2 | CSASSSSGRGPGNIQYF | TGCAGTGCCTCCTCCTCTAGCGGGAGGGGCCCCGGAAACATTCAGTACTTC
TRBJ1-2 | TRBV6-5 | - | - | CASSYSLLDGGYTF | TGTGCCAGCAGTTACTCGTTGCTCGACGGAGGCTACACCTTC
TRBJ1-1 | TRBV18 | - | - | CASSPFFGADTEAFF | TGTGCCAGCTCACCATTTTTCGGGGCGGATACTGAAGCTTTCTTT
TRBJ2-7 | TRBV12-3/TRBV12-4 | few | - | CASSPGTDYEQYF | TGTGCCAGCAGTCCCGGGACGGACTACGAGCAGTACTTC
TRBJ1-5 | TRBV28 | - | - | CASSFPVGQGRVNNQPQHF | TGTGCCAGCAGTTTCCCCGTCGGGCAGGGAAGGGTCAACAATCAGCCCCAGCATTTT
TRBJ1-1 | TRBV29-1 | - | - | CSVGGTEAFF | TGCAGCGTTGGTGGCACTGAAGCTTTCTTT
TRBJ2-4 | TRBV5-6 | - | - | CASRLRGVALGIQYF | TGTGCCAGCAGATTGCGGGGTGTAGCGCTGGGCATTCAGTACTTC
TRBJ2-5 | TRBV19 | - | TRBD1 | CASSIGQGAKTQYF | TGTGCCAGTAGTATTGGGCAGGGGGCGAAGACCCAGTACTTC
TRBJ1-1 | TRBV6-5 | - | - | CASSYERGATEAFF | TGTGCCAGCAGTTACGAAAGGGGGGCGACTGAAGCTTTCTTT
TRBJ2-3 | TRBV29-1 | once | TRBD1 | CSNGDRDPQYF | TGCAGCAACGGCGACAGGGATCCGCAGTATTTT
TRBJ1-3 | TRBV11-2 | - | - | CASSVGTSSGNTIYF | TGTGCCAGCAGCGTTGGGACATCCTCTGGAAACACCATATATTTT
TRBJ2-7 | TRBV19 | - | TRBD1 | CASSTRDSSYEQYF | TGTGCCAGTAGTACCCGGGACAGCTCCTACGAGCAGTACTTC
TRBJ1-2 | TRBV19 | - | - | CASSIGSPHYGYTF | TGTGCCAGTAGTATAGGTTCGCCACACTATGGCTACACCTTC
TRBJ2-7 | TRBV4-3 | - | - | CASSQDWAGSYSEQYF | TGCGCCAGCAGCCAAGATTGGGCGGGGTCGTACTCCGAGCAGTACTTC
TRBJ2-4 | TRBV11-2 | - | TRBD1 | CASSPGQGWDIQYF | TGTGCCAGCAGCCCAGGACAGGGATGGGACATTCAGTACTTC
TRBJ2-3 | TRBV29-1 | few | - | CSVQAATQYF | TGCAGCGTTCAAGCTGCTACGCAGTATTTT
TRBJ2-1 | TRBV29-1 | - | TRBD2 | CSVDRFEGLAGNEQFF | TGCAGCGTTGATCGGTTCGAGGGACTAGCGGGTAATGAGCAGTTCTTC
TRBJ2-7 | TRBV29-1 | - | - | CSVHDLNEQYF | TGCAGCGTCCACGATTTGAACGAGCAGTACTTC
TRBJ2-6 | TRBV29-1 | - | - | CSVRSSGANVLTF | TGCAGCGTTAGATCCTCTGGGGCCAACGTCCTGACTTTC
TRBJ2-7 | TRBV5-4 | - | - | CASSLSAGKTYEQYF | TGTGCCAGCAGCTTATCGGCAGGGAAGACCTACGAGCAGTACTTC
TRBJ1-6 | TRBV6-5 | - | TRBD1 | CASRADRVSSPLHF | TGTGCCAGCCGGGCAGACAGGGTTAGTTCACCCCTCCACTTT
TRBJ2-1 | TRBV29-1 | - | - | CSVVSPGSSYNEQFF | TGCAGCGTTGTGTCTCCGGGAAGCTCCTACAATGAGCAGTTCTTC
TRBJ1-2 | TRBV19 | few | TRBD1 | CASSIPTGAYGYTF | TGTGCCAGTAGTATCCCGACAGGGGCCTATGGCTACACCTTC
TRBJ2-7 | TRBV29-1 | - | - | CSVEGHKGSYEQYF | TGCAGCGTTGAAGGTCACAAGGGATCCTACGAGCAGTACTTC
TRBJ2-6 | TRBV27 | - | - | CASRAAGANVLTF | TGTGCCAGCAGGGCAGCTGGGGCCAACGTCCTGACTTTC
TRBJ2-1 | TRBV5-6 | - | - | CASGERVGRNEQFF | TGTGCCAGCGGAGAGAGGGTTGGTAGAAATGAGCAGTTCTTC
TRBJ1-1 | TRBV19 | - | TRBD1 | CASSIVPQGLAEAFF | TGTGCCAGTAGTATAGTTCCACAGGGGTTAGCCGAAGCTTTCTTT
TRBJ2-5 | TRBV20-1 | - | TRBD2 | CSARTSGQETQYF | TGCAGTGCCAGGACTAGCGGCCAAGAGACCCAGTACTTC
TRBJ1-5 | TRBV6-5 | - | - | CASSDGPRGKEPQHF | TGTGCCAGCAGCGACGGCCCCAGGGGTAAAGAGCCCCAGCATTTT
TRBJ2-5 | TRBV29-1 | - | - | CSVGASPPQETQYF | TGCAGCGTGGGGGCCAGCCCGCCACAAGAGACCCAGTACTTC
TRBJ1-6 | TRBV7-8 | once | - | CASSFRDSPLHF | TGTGCCAGCAGCTTCAGGGATTCACCCCTCCACTTT
TRBJ2-5 | TRBV15 | - | TRBD2 | CATSWTSGQETQYF | TGTGCCACCAGCTGGACTAGCGGACAAGAGACCCAGTACTTC
TRBJ2-2 | TRBV10-3 | few | - | CAISESGTNFGELFF | TGTGCCATCAGTGAGTCCGGCACGAACTTCGGGGAGCTGTTTTTT
TRBJ2-7 | TRBV29-1 | few | TRBD1 | CSVPGQGIGEQYF | TGCAGCGTCCCCGGACAGGGTATAGGCGAGCAGTACTTC
TRBJ2-5 | TRBV29-1 | - | TRBD1 | CSDRQGRETQYF | TGCAGCGATCGACAGGGGAGGGAGACCCAGTACTTC
TRBJ1-5 | TRBV29-1 | few | - | CSVQDSNQPQHF | TGCAGCGTCCAGGACAGCAATCAGCCCCAGCATTTT
TRBJ2-5 | TRBV14 | - | - | CASSSRGGRETQYF | TGTGCCAGCAGCTCGCGAGGGGGGCGAGAGACCCAGTACTTC
TRBJ2-7 | TRBV27 | - | - | CASSPRDMGIFEQYF | TGTGCCAGCAGTCCCCGGGACATGGGGATTTTCGAGCAGTACTTC
TRBJ2-1 | TRBV29-1 | - | - | CSARGVGAGEQFF | TGCAGCGCCCGGGGCGTGGGAGCTGGGGAGCAGTTCTTC
TRBJ2-5 | TRBV6-5 | - | TRBD2 | CASSYYTSAKETQYF | TGTGCCAGCAGTTACTATACTAGCGCAAAAGAGACCCAGTACTTC
TRBJ2-2 | TRBV7-9 | - | - | CASSGDTGELFF | TGTGCCAGCAGTGGAGACACCGGGGAGCTGTTTTTT
TRBJ1-3 | TRBV7-2 | few | TRBD1 | CASSLRDSFNSGNTIYF | TGTGCCAGCAGCTTACGGGACAGTTTTAACTCTGGAAACACCATATATTTT
TRBJ1-1 | TRBV5-1 | - | - | CASSLKADMNTEAFF | TGCGCCAGCAGCTTGAAAGCAGATATGAACACTGAAGCTTTCTTT
TRBJ2-1 | TRBV5-1 | - | TRBD2 | CASSLDRTSGYNEQFF | TGCGCCAGCAGCTTGGACCGGACTAGCGGCTACAATGAGCAGTTCTTC
TRBJ2-7 | TRBV19 | - | - | CASSMGQVGYEQYF | TGTGCCAGTAGTATGGGCCAGGTGGGCTACGAGCAGTACTTC
TRBJ1-5 | TRBV24-1 | - | - | CATSPGLWQPQHF | TGTGCCACCAGCCCGGGTCTTTGGCAGCCCCAGCATTTT
TRBJ1-1 | TRBV29-1 | - | TRBD1 | CSVGFTGGQNTEAFF | TGCAGCGTTGGTTTTACAGGGGGTCAGAACACTGAAGCTTTCTTT
TRBJ1-1 | TRBV19 | - | - | CASSIGRTVNTEAFF | TGTGCCAGTAGTATAGGCAGGACAGTGAACACTGAAGCTTTCTTT
TRBJ2-7 | TRBV13 | - | TRBD2 | CASSLGGLAGGQNSYEQYF | TGTGCCAGCAGCTTGGGAGGACTAGCGGGAGGCCAGAATTCCTACGAGCAGTACTTC
TRBJ2-2 | TRBV29-1 | - | - | CSVVADTNTGELFF | TGCAGCGTTGTAGCGGACACGAACACCGGGGAGCTGTTTTTT